Listed here are 11 T cell receptor beta chains from one sample, sequenced in a study of CD4 T cells in relation to SARS-CoV-2 and coronaviruses. These receptors lack a known antigen. The data were produced by immunoSEQ multiplex PCR, yet TCRdb's version contains in-frame clones alone and is incomplete. The repertoire consists of about 36,000 clones, with 70% to 85% occurring once and the leading ten covering 2.5% to 3%. The sequencing input was memory CD4+ T cells from PBMCs, cultured in vitro. Source of these receptors: an adult with COVID-19.

This clone was counted once. The J gene is TRBJ2-1, the V gene TRBV27; perhaps TRBD1 as D (6 bases). The V gene lost 6 bases and the J gene lost 1 base, with 13 bases spanning the gap. CDR1 is MNHEY, CDR2 SMNVEV, per germline (reference sequence). The CDR3 extends over 15 amino acids. CDR3 sequence (DNA): TGTGCCAGCAGCCCCGGGACATTTTCCTACAATGAGCAGTTCTTC. Its protein is CASSPGTFSYNEQFF.

This clone was seen only a few times. This chain links TRBV12-3 or TRBV12-4 with TRBJ2-1, with D hard to call. This CDR3 has 12 residues. The germline V and J ends were trimmed by 1 base and 6 bases, with 4 bases remaining between them. The CDR3, as DNA: TGTGCCAGCAGTTTAGGTGGCAATGAGCAGTTCTTC. This sequence encodes CASSLGGNEQFF.

CDR3 sequence reads: CASSYIAGGDNEQFF. The CDR3, as DNA: TGCGCCAGCAGCTACATAGCGGGAGGGGACAATGAGCAGTTCTTC. The chain employs TRBV5-1 and TRBJ2-1, with 11 bases lining up with TRBD2. Trimming cost V 3 bases and J 5 bases; bases outside gene matches: 4. CDR3 length equals 15 residues. The germline gives CDR1 SGHRS, CDR2 YFSETQ. Looking up the rest from reference TRBV5-1 and TRBJ2-1 gives the full variable domain: KAGVTQTPRYLIKTRGQQVTLSCSPISGHRSVSWYQQTPGQGLQFLFEYFSETQRNKGNFPGRFSGRQFSNSRSEMNVSTLELGDSALYLCASSYIAGGDNEQFFGPGTRLTVL.

The chain employs TRBV21-1 and TRBJ2-1; TRBD2 reflects the table's D call only, with no check against the DNA. TRBV21-1 is a pseudogene. The CDR3 totals 17 residues. The CDR3 is CASSTPKGTIIYNEQFF. DNA of the CDR3: TGTGCCAGCAGCACTCCGAAGGGGACTATTATATACAATGAGCAGTTCTTC.

The chain combines TRBV12-3 or TRBV12-4 with TRBJ2-6; D ambiguous. Trimming removed 5 bases at V and 2 bases at J, with 1 base between. The CDR3 spans 12 residues. This chain's CDR3 is CASSTGANVLTF. The DNA for the CDR3 is TGTGCCAGCAGTACTGGGGCCAACGTCCTGACTTTC.

The chain uses TRBV28 and TRBJ2-5; a possible D gene is TRBD2 (6 bases). V was trimmed by 2 bases and J by 4 bases, leaving 17 bases between them. Germline CDR1 reads MDHEN; CDR2 reads SYDVKM. The CDR3 is 16 amino acids. Here the CDR3 reads CASSLMTTGASETQYF. The CDR3 bases are TGTGCCAGCAGTTTAATGACTACGGGAGCTTCAGAGACCCAGTACTTC.

V gene TRBV10-3 combines with J gene TRBJ1-2; D is unclear. The V gene lost 5 bases and the J gene lost 7 bases, with 14 bases spanning the gap. Germline-derived CDR1 and CDR2 are ENHRY and SYGVKD. The CDR3 is 13 residues long. The CDR3 DNA reads as TGTGCCATCAGTAGCCAGCCGCGGGGTGGCTACACCTTC. Amino acid sequence: CAISSQPRGGYTF.

The chain links TRBV19 to TRBJ2-5; 9 positions agree with TRBD1. Per germline, CDR1 LNHDA and CDR2 SQIVND (reference sequence). The CDR3 has 16 residues. V dropped 6 bases and J dropped 5; count of bases not matched to a gene: 13. The CDR3 is CASRQTNRGLLETQYF. As DNA, the CDR3 is TGTGCCAGTAGGCAGACCAACAGGGGGCTTTTGGAGACCCAGTACTTC.

The table lists this clone with a few counts. J is TRBJ1-6 and V is TRBV10-1, with D uncertain. The CDR3 contains 9 residues. CDR1 WNHNN and CDR2 SYGVQD come from the germline V gene (reference sequence). Between the trimmed V and J ends, which lost 10 bases and 6 bases, there was a span of 1 base. This chain's CDR3 is CAINSPLHF. The CDR3 region has the DNA TGCGCCATTAATTCACCCCTCCACTTT.

The V gene is TRBV3-1 (or the pseudogene TRBV3-2), the J gene TRBJ2-7; TRBD1 is a possible D gene (6 bases). V was clipped by 4 bases and J by 0 bases, with 13 bases between them. From germline, CDR1 is LGHDT and CDR2 YNNKEL (reference sequence). CDR3 length equals 15 residues. In nucleotides, the CDR3 is TGTGCCAGCAGCCGAGACCGGGACACCTCCTACGAGCAGTACTTC. Amino acid sequence: CASSRDRDTSYEQYF.

This clone was found a few times. The chain uses TRBV11-2 and TRBJ1-6, with D uncertain. CDR3 length equals 13 residues. Trimming cost V 5 bases and J 7 bases, with 9 bases left between them. Per the germline V gene, CDR1 is SGHAT and CDR2 is FQNNGV. CDR3 region: CASSKVLNSPLHF. The CDR3 coding sequence is TGTGCCAGCAGCAAGGTGCTAAATTCACCCCTCCACTTT.